The present T cell receptor beta chain was sequenced within a study of T cells in women clearing cervical HPV infection listed by TCRdb under 2018. Notes on the research overall: Cases were about two dozen women with histologically confirmed HPV16-related CIN3 or worse, including a couple of invasive cancers. The controls were about two dozen women whose single incident HPV16 infection cleared within 12 months with no development of precancer or cancer. Blood from cases was drawn at the visit where the lesion was first identified, while blood from controls was drawn once the infection was no longer detected. Among cases, blood sampling occurred a median of 149 days after lesion detection, with an interquartile range of roughly 90 to 200 days. Since HLA typing was available for only a few women, HLA type could not be ruled out as a confounder. This exploratory proof-of-principle case-control study, nested within the Guanacaste HPV Natural History Study in Costa Rica, compared TCR repertoires among women with different cervical HPV16 outcomes. Cases and controls were matched on age within five years and on year of sample collection. Cases had a median age of roughly 35 years compared with approximately 41 for controls, and baseline characteristics showed no significant differences between the groups. In the parent cohort, some 9,900 women aged 18 or older were enrolled in Guanacaste, Costa Rica, during 1993 to 1994 and then followed for approximately 7 years. Five blinded duplicates per group were added as quality controls, giving some 60 samples: about 50 participants and ten or so replicates.

TCR beta CDR3 regions were amplified by multiplex PCR from an average of roughly 1.1 ug genomic DNA per sample using the immunoSEQ assay. Primer bias was corrected in the assay by using a complete synthetic TCR repertoire to establish an amplification baseline. The amplicons were sequenced using the Illumina platform. Per the authors' processing: Sequence errors were corrected by clustering with frequency ratios and a modified nearest-neighbor algorithm, and the sequences were then analyzed in the immunoSEQ Analyzer using IMGT gene definitions. At each rarefaction depth, TCR richness and evenness were averaged across 20 rarefaction repeats, and any sample with fewer sequences than the depth was left out. Wilcoxon rank sum tests with FDR correction were used to compare V, D and J gene relative abundances between the groups. Blinded duplicates gave an intraclass correlation of over 90% for TCR richness and an average of around 83% across around 66 gene segments. What TCRdb holds here is the immuneACCESS table cut down to in-frame rearrangements. Part of the clones is not present; checked against another copy, under half of the missing clones reflect an unresolved V gene, and the others are unexplained. For V, J and clone size, that table is used; D and trimming come from the DNA. The sample's table lists a count of tens of thousands of clones. The leading ten clones occupy more than 1.3% of the sample.

A note on this clone: It lacks a known antigen. The CDR3 goes on 3 residues after the read ends, and that part is filled in from the germline J gene.

Every participant had a single incident cervical HPV16 infection, and women with prevalent HPV16 infections were excluded. Cervical HPV DNA was detected by MY09/MY11 PCR, and genotyping was performed by dot-blot hybridization. Around 14 mL of heparinized blood was centrifuged, after which the buffy coat was aliquoted, frozen at -30 degrees C, and then stored at -80 degrees C. QIAGEN kits were used to extract genomic DNA from buffy coat specimens. In the germline V gene (reference sequence), CDR1 corresponds to LNHDA and CDR2 to SQIVND. The CDR3 measures 15 amino acids from cysteine to phenylalanine. The 36 bases shown cover part of the CDR3, and their frame starts at base 1. Study-level results and caveats: Random forest classifiers that combined richness and V gene abundances separated cases from controls with an estimated AUC of 0.8 to 0.85. Because the number of T cells in each sample was unknown, differences in richness could reflect differing T-cell content rather than repertoire biology. The cross-sectional design could not show whether the associations came before the infection or were a result of it, and neither effector/memory subsets nor HPV-specific T cells were isolated. TRBV6-7 relative abundance was lower in cases than in controls (about 0.099% versus 0.17%; Bonferroni P = 0.0008). CIN3+ cases had significantly higher TCR repertoire richness than controls across sequencing depths, but evenness did not differ between the groups.

This sequence originates from a woman between 18 and 70 years old with a cervical HPV16 infection that either progressed to CIN3+ or cleared (not recorded which). Recombination linked TRBV19 to TRBJ1-2, and TRBD1 aligns with 8 junction nucleotides. What was sequenced was blood buffy coat. The sequenced CDR3 bases are TGTGCCAGTACCCCCGTCGGCAGGGGGCGAGAATCC. Its product reads: CASTPVGRGRES. The whole CDR3 sequence reads CASTPVGRGRESYTF. Joined to the reference TRBV19 and TRBJ1-2 proteins, this CDR3 gives the full variable domain: DGGITQSPKYLFRKEGQNVTLSCEQNLNHDAMYWYRQDPGQGLRLIYYSQIVNDFQKGDIAEGYSVSREKKESFPLTVTSAQKNPTAFYLCASTPVGRGRESYTFGSGTRLTVV.